This record looks at one TCR beta chain sequence and its context. Its antigen is as yet unknown. The data derive from a study of cytomegalovirus exposure and HLA in healthy donors. Study observations and caveats: CMV serostatus was the sole immune exposure information available.

PCR primers comprised 60 Vbeta and 13 Jbeta primers. Sequencing was performed with immunoSEQ multiplex PCR; in TCRdb, only in-frame clones are kept and a portion is missing. This sample carries 110,000 or so clones, more than 80% of them seen once, and the ten largest clones take about 1.8%. The V end was cut by 0 bases, the J end by 0 bases, with 13 bases between. The CDR3 totals 17 residues. Germline V gene data show CDR1 as SGHRS and CDR2 as YFSETQ. This receptor was identified in a man in his forties in good health and CMV-seronegative. The chain recombines TRBV5-1 with TRBJ1-3, with a possible D match to TRBD1 (6 bases). Input material: PBMCs. This chain's CDR3 is CASSLDGGPLSGNTIYF. The CDR3, as DNA: TGCGCCAGCAGCTTGGACGGGGGGCCCCTCTCTGGAAACACCATATATTTT.